This T cell receptor (beta chain) is from a study of blood T cell repertoires in COVID-19. Turning to the study itself: Acute and convalescent COVID-19 specimens originated in the United States, Italy and Spain. PBMCs, B-cell-depleted T cells, or T cells provided the cDNA or gDNA that made up the material.

Some clones are missing from TCRdb's copy, which holds only in-frame ones; the method was immunoSEQ multiplex PCR. This sample has about 59,000 clones, with about 90% found just once. This CDR3 spans 15 amino acids. V dropped 0 bases and J dropped 0 bases, with 8 bases sitting between them. The chain couples TRBV23-1 to TRBJ1-1, with a tentative D call TRBD1 (5 bases). TRBV23-1 is an ORF, with its function uncertain. Specimen: peripheral blood. This TCR was recovered from a man aged 80 or over in a cohort sampled during active COVID-19. The CDR3 loop is CASSQSPGMNTEAFF. The CDR3 DNA sequence: TGCGCCAGCAGTCAATCTCCAGGGATGAACACTGAAGCTTTCTTT.